One sample yielded the 3 T cell receptor beta chains listed below, sequenced in a study of shared clonotypes between healthy human individuals. TCRdb keeps only in-frame clones here, not all; method: immunoSEQ multiplex PCR. The repertoire has about 2.3 million clones, 80% to 95% of them found once; the top ten carry more than 0.35%. Sequencing used naive CD4+ T cells from PBMCs. Subset specified: CD45RA+ positively selected. The origin of the receptors is a man aged 18 to 35 in good health. Some clones in this sample may be carry-over from other donors' samples.

The chain is built from TRBV7-6 and TRBJ2-7; 13 positions agree with TRBD2. The V gene's germline CDR1 is SGHVS and CDR2 FNYEAQ. J was trimmed by 2 bases and V by 1 base; bases with no gene match: 2. The CDR3 totals 16 residues. The CDR3 spells CASSLGGLAGTYEQYF. In DNA form, the CDR3 reads TGTGCCAGCAGCTTAGGGGGACTAGCGGGGACCTACGAGCAGTACTTC. Filled out from reference TRBV7-6 and TRBJ2-7, the complete variable domain reads GAGVSQSPRYKVTKRGQDVALRCDPISGHVSLYWYRQALGQGPEFLTYFNYEAQQDKSGLPNDRFSAERPEGSISTLTIQRTEQRDSAMYRCASSLGGLAGTYEQYFGPGTRLTVT.

The V and J genes are TRBV2 and TRBJ2-1; TRBD2 agrees at 12 bases. The CDR3 is 16 amino acids. Trimming removed 6 bases from V and 5 bases from J; junction bases left unmatched: 8. CDR1 is SNHLY, CDR2 FYNNEI, per germline. The CDR3 DNA sequence: TGTGCCAGCAGGGAACTAGCGGGAGGTGAAAACAATGAGCAGTTCTTC. This encodes CASRELAGGENNEQFF.

V and J are TRBV29-1 and TRBJ1-2; D gene unclear. Germline V gene lookup returns CDR1 SQVTM and CDR2 ANQGSEA. This CDR3 contains 13 residues. V was trimmed by 7 bases and J by 2 bases, leaving 14 bases between them. CDR3: CSASDGRNYGYTF. The CDR3 coding sequence is TGCAGCGCCAGCGACGGACGAAACTATGGCTACACCTTC.